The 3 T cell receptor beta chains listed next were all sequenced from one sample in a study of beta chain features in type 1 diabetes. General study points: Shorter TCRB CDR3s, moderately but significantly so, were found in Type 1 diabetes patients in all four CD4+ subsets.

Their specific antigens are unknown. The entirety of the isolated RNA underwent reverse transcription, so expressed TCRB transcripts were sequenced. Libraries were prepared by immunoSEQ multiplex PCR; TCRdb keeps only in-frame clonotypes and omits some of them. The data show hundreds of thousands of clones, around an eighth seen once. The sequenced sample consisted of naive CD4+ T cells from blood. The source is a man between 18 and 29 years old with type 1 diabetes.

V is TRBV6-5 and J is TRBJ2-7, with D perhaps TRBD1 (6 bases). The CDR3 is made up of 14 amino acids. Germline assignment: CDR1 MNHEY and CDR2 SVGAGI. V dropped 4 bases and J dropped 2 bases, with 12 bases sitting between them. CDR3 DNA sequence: TGTGCCAGCAGTTGGGGGCCAACAACCTACGAGCAGTACTTC. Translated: CASSWGPTTYEQYF.

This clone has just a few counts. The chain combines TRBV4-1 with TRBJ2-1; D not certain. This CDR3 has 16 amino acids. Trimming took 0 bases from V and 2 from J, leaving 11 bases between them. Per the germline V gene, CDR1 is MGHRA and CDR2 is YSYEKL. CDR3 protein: CASSQDRGVAYNEQFF. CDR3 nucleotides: TGCGCCAGCAGCCAAGATAGAGGAGTGGCCTACAATGAGCAGTTCTTC.

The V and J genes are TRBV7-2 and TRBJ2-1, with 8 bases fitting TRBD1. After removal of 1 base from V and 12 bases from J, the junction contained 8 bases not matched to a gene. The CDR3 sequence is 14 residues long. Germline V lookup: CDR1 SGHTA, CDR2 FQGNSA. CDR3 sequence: CASSLVDRGQGQFF. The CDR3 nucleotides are TGTGCCAGCAGCTTAGTCGACAGGGGCCAGGGGCAGTTCTTC.